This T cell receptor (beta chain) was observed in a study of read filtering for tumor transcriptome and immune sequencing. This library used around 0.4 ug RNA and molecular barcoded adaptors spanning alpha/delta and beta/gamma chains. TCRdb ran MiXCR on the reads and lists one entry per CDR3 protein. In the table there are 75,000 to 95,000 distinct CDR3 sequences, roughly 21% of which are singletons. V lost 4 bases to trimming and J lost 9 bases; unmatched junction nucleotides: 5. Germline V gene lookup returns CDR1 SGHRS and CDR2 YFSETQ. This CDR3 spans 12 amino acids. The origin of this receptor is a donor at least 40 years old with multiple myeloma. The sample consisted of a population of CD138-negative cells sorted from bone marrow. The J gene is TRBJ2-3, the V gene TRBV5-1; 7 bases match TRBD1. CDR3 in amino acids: CASSADRTTQYF. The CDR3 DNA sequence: TGCGCCAGCAGCGCGGACAGGACAACGCAGTATTTT.